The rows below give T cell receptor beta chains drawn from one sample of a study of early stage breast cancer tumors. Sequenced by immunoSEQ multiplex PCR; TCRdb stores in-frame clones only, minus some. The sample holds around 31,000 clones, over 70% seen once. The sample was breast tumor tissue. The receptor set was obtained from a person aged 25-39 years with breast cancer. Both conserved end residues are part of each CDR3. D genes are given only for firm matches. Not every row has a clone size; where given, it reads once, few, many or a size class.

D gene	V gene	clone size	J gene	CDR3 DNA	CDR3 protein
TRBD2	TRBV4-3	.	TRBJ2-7	TGCGCCAGCAGCCAAGCCCTCACTAGCGGGGAGGCCTACGAGCAGTACTTC	CASSQALTSGEAYEQYF
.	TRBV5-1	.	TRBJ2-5	TGCGCCAGCAGCTTGGGTGGGGCCGGGACCCAAGAGACCCAGTACTTC	CASSLGGAGTQETQYF
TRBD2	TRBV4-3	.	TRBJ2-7	TGCGCCAGCAGCCAATCCAGGGGGACTAGCGGACGCGTCAGGCCCTACGAGCAGTACTTC	CASSQSRGTSGRVRPYEQYF
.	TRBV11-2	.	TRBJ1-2	TGTGCCAGCAGCGAAAGTAGGGGCTCGAGGGGCTACACCTTC	CASSESRGSRGYTF
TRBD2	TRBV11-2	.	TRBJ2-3	TGTGCCAGCAGCGGGGGACTAGCGGGAAGAAATACGCAGTATTTT	CASSGGLAGRNTQYF
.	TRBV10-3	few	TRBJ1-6	TGTGCCCGAAATTCACCCCTCCACTTT	CARNSPLHF
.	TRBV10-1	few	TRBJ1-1	TGCGCCAGCGCTGCAGGGGTCGGGTCCACTGAAGCTTTCTTT	CASAAGVGSTEAFF
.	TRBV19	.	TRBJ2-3	TGTGCCAGTAGTATTAACGGACTACCTATCCGGGGAGATACGCAGTATTTT	CASSINGLPIRGDTQYF
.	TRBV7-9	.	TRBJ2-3	TGTGCCAGCAGCCTAGCGACCGACACAGATACGCAGTATTTT	CASSLATDTDTQYF
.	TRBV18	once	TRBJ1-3	TGTGCCAGCTCACCGAAAGCCACAGGGTCTGGAAACACCATATATTTT	CASSPKATGSGNTIYF
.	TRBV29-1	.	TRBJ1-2	TGCAGCGTTGAGCCTGGCAGTATGGGCTACACCTTC	CSVEPGSMGYTF
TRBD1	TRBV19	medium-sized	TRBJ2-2	TGTGCCAGTACCCCGGACAGGGCCCTTATGAACACCGGGGAGCTGTTTTTT	CASTPDRALMNTGELFF
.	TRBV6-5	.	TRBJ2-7	TGTGCCAGCAGTTATAGCACCGGGAGTGCCTACGAGCAGTACTTC	CASSYSTGSAYEQYF
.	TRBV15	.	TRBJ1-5	TGTGCCACCAGCAGAGATACCGGGTCGGGACAGCCCCAGCATTTT	CATSRDTGSGQPQHF
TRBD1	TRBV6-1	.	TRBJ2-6	TGTGCCAGCAGTGCCCAGGGGGCGGGTTCTGGGGCCAACGTCCTGACTTTC	CASSAQGAGSGANVLTF
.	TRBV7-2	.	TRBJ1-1	TGTGCCAGCAGCTTTTCCAGGGGAAACACTGAAGCTTTCTTT	CASSFSRGNTEAFF
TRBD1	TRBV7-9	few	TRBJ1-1	TGTGCCAGCAGCAGGACAGGGGAAGGCGCTGAAGCTTTCTTT	CASSRTGEGAEAFF
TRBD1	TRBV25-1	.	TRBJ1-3	TGTGCCAGCAGTCAACGTGGACAGGGATCTGGAAACACCATATATTTT	CASSQRGQGSGNTIYF
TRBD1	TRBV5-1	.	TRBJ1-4	TGCGCCAGCAGCCGACAGGGCGAAAAACTGTTTTTT	CASSRQGEKLFF
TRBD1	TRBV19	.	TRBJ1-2	TGTGCCAGTACCACCAGGGGGAACTATGGCTACACCTTC	CASTTRGNYGYTF
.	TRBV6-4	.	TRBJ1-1	TGTGCCAGCAGTGACCGTCCGGGGGTGAACACTGAAGCTTTCTTT	CASSDRPGVNTEAFF
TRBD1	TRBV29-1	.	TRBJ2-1	TGCAGCGTTGAAGGGGGGCGACAGGGGGCGGTTAATGAGCAGTTCTTC	CSVEGGRQGAVNEQFF
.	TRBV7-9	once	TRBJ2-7	TGTGCCAGCAGCTTAGTGACGGGAGCAATTTTCGAGCAGTACTTC	CASSLVTGAIFEQYF